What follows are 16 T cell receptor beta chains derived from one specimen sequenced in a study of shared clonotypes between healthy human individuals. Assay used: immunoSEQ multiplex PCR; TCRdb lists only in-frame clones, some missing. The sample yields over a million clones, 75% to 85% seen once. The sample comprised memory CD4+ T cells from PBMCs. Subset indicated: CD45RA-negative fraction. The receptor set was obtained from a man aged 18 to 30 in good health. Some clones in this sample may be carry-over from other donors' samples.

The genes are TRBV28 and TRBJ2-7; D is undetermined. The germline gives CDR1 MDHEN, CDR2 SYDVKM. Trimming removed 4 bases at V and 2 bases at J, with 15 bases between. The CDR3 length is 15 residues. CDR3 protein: CASSYTWPRPYEQYF. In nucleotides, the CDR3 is TGTGCCAGCAGTTATACGTGGCCGAGGCCCTACGAGCAGTACTTC.

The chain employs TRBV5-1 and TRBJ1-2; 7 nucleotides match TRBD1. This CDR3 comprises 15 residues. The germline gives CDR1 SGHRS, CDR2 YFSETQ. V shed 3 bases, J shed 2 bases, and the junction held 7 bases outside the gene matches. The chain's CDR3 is CASSYSTGSNYGYTF. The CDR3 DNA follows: TGCGCCAGCAGCTACTCGACAGGGTCCAACTATGGCTACACCTTC.

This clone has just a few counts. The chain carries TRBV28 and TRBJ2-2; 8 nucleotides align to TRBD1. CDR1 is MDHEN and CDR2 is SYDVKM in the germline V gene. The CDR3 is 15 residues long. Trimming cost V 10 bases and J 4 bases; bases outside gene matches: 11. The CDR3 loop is CATAGGHAGTGELFF. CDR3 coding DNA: TGTGCCACCGCAGGGGGCCACGCGGGCACCGGGGAGCTGTTTTTT.

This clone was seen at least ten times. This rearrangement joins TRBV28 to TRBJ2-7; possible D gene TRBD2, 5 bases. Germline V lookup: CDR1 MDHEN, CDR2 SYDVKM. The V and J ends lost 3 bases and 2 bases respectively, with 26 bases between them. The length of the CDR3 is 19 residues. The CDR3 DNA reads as TGTGCCAGCAGTTTCCCGATTGCAGATCTGGGCAGTAGCGCCTACGAGCAGTACTTC. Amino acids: CASSFPIADLGSSAYEQYF.

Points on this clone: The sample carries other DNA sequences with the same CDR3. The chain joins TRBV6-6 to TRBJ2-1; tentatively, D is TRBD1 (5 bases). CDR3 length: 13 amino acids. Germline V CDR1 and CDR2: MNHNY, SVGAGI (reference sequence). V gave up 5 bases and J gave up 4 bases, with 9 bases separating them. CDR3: CASSPRVYNEQFF. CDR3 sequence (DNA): TGTGCCAGCAGTCCCAGGGTTTACAATGAGCAGTTCTTC.

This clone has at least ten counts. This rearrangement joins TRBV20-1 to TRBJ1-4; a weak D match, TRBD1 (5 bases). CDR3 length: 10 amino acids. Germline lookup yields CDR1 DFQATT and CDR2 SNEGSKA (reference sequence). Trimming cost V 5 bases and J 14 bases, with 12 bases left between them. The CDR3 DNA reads TGCAGTGCTCCTCGGGGACGGCTGTTTTTT. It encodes CSAPRGRLFF.

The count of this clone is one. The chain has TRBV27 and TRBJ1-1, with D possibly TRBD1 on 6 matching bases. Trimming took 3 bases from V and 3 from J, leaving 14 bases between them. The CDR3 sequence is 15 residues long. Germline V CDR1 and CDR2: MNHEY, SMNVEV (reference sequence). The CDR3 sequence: CASSFGSGADTEAFF. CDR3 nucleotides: TGTGCCAGCAGTTTCGGGTCAGGGGCGGACACTGAAGCTTTCTTT.

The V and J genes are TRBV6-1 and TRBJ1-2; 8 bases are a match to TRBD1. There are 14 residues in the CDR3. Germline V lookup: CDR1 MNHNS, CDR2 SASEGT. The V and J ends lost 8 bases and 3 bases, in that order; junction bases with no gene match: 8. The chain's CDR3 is CASQQGGRDYGYTF. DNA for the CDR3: TGTGCCAGCCAACAGGGGGGTCGGGACTATGGCTACACCTTC.

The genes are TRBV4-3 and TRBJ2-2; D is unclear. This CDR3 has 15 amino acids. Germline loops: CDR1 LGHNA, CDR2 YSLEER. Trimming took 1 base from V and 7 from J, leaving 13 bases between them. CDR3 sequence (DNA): TGCGCCAGCAGCCAAGGCCCGGACCAAAGCGGGGAGCTGTTTTTT. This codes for CASSQGPDQSGELFF.

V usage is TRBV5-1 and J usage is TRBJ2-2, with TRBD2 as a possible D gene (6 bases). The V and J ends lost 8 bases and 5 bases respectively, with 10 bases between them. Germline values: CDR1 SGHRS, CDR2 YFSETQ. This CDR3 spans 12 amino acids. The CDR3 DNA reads TGCGCCAGTGAGGAGGGGACCGGGGAGCTGTTTTTT. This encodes CASEEGTGELFF.

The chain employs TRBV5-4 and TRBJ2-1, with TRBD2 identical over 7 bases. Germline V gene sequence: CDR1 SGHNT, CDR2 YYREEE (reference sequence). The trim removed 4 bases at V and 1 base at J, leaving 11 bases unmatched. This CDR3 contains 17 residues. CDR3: CASSPSSGTRSYNEQFF. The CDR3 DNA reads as TGTGCCAGCAGCCCCTCGAGCGGGACCAGGTCCTACAATGAGCAGTTCTTC.

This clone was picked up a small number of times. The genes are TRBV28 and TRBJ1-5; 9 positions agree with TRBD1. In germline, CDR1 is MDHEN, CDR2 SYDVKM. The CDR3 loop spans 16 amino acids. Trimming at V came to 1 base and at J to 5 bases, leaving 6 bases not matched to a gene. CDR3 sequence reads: CASSLSGQGRDQPQHF. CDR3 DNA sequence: TGTGCCAGCAGTTTATCGGGACAGGGTCGGGATCAGCCCCAGCATTTT.

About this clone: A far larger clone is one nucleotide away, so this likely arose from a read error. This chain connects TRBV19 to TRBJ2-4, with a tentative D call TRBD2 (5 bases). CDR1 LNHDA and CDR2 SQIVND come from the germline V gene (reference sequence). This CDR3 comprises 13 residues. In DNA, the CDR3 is TGTGCCAGTGGTATTGGGCCGGGGAACATTCAGTACTTC. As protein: CASGIGPGNIQYF.

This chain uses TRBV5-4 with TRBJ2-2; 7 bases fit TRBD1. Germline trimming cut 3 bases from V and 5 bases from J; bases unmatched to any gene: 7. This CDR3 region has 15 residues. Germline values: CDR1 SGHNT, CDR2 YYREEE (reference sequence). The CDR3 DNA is TGTGCCAGCAGCTCTAGACAGGGTAATACCGGGGAGCTGTTTTTT. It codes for CASSSRQGNTGELFF.

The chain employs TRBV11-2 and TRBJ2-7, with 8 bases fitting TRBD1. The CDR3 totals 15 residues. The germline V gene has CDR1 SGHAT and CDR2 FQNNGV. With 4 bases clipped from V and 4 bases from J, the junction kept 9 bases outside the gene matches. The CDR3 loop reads CASSSTDRATYEQYF. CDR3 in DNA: TGTGCCAGCAGCTCAACGGACAGGGCGACTTACGAGCAGTACTTC.

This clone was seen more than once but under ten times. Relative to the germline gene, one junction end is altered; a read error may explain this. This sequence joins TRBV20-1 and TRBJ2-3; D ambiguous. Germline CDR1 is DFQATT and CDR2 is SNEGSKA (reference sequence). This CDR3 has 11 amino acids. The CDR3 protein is CSAGRVSGSLF. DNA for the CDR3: TGCAGTGCTGGTCGTGTTTCCGGGTCGCTTTTT.